This passage covers 12 T cell receptor beta chains from one sample sequenced in a study of PD-1 blockade in classical Hodgkin lymphoma. Some clones are missing from TCRdb's copy, which holds only in-frame ones; the method was immunoSEQ multiplex PCR. The table has tens of thousands of clones, 75% to 85% seen once. No patient escaped relapse after autologous stem cell transplantation, and brentuximab vedotin exposure varied. Here the sequenced sample was peripheral blood mononuclear cells (PBMCs), taken at baseline. The source is a human donor with classical Hodgkin lymphoma.

The count of this clone is one. CDR3 protein: CASSPGTSGGTDTQYF. CDR3 sequence (DNA): TGTGCCAGCAGCCCCGGGACTAGCGGGGGCACAGATACGCAGTATTTT. V and J are TRBV7-7 and TRBJ2-3; 13 bases line up with TRBD2. This CDR3 region has 16 residues. With V trimmed by 5 bases and J by 1 base, 3 bases remained unmatched. CDR1 and CDR2 (germline): SSHAT, FNYEAQ (reference sequence).

The V and J genes are TRBV18 and TRBJ2-3; D gene uncertain. Germline V CDR1 and CDR2: KGHSH, LQKENI. Trimming stripped 4 bases from V and 2 bases from J, with 16 bases between. This CDR3 contains 16 residues. The DNA of the CDR3 is TGTGCCAGCTCACAAAACGAAGCAACTTACACAGATACGCAGTATTTT. Protein product: CASSQNEATYTDTQYF.

The CDR3 nucleotides are TGCGCCAGCATGGGGCAGTCCTACGAGCAGTACTTC. It is translated as CASMGQSYEQYF. J is TRBJ2-7 and V is TRBV5-1; possibly TRBD1 for D (5 bases). This CDR3 contains 12 residues. The V and J ends lost 6 bases and 1 base respectively, with 8 bases between them. In germline, CDR1 is SGHRS, CDR2 YFSETQ.

This clone turned up a few times. This rearrangement joins TRBV7-3 to TRBJ2-3; D is uncertain. Germline CDR1 is SGHTA and CDR2 is FQGTGA. Trimming removed 4 bases at V and 4 bases at J, with 9 bases between. There are 13 residues in the CDR3. The CDR3 is CASSSRPADTQYF. CDR3 nucleotide sequence: TGTGCCAGCAGCTCCCGTCCAGCAGATACGCAGTATTTT.

The genes are TRBV6-6 and TRBJ1-1; 9 nucleotides align to TRBD1. Germline lookup yields CDR1 MNHNY and CDR2 SVGAGI (reference sequence). Germline trimming cut 4 bases from V and 4 bases from J; bases unmatched to any gene: 7. CDR3 length equals 15 residues. The chain's CDR3 is CASSSQGAPGTEAFF. The DNA for the CDR3 is TGTGCCAGCAGTTCACAGGGGGCGCCCGGCACTGAAGCTTTCTTT.

CDR3 protein: CASSSNPGPETQYF. The DNA of the CDR3 is TGTGCCAGCAGCTCGAATCCGGGCCCAGAGACCCAGTACTTC. V and J are TRBV7-2 and TRBJ2-5; D call uncertain. V lost 4 bases and J 4 bases, leaving 13 bases between the germline ends. The CDR3 has 14 residues. The germline gives CDR1 SGHTA, CDR2 FQGNSA.

The V gene is TRBV28, the J gene TRBJ2-5, with D perhaps matching TRBD2 (7 bases). V was pared by 5 bases and J by 4 bases, with 20 bases between. The CDR3 totals 16 residues. Germline V gene lookup returns CDR1 MDHEN and CDR2 SYDVKM. For the CDR3, the DNA is TGTGCCAGCAGTAAAGCGGGACAAATTCAAGGAGAGACCCAGTACTTC. Amino acid sequence: CASSKAGQIQGETQYF.

The rearrangement uses TRBV5-1 and TRBJ2-3, with TRBD2 matching 9 bases. Unmatched junction bases numbered 6, after V lost 4 bases and J lost 6 bases. The CDR3 totals 14 residues. Germline values: CDR1 SGHRS, CDR2 YFSETQ. The DNA of the CDR3 is TGCGCCAGCAGCCCCGGACTAGCGTCGGATACGCAGTATTTT. Amino acids: CASSPGLASDTQYF.

This clone turned up a few times. The chain couples TRBV5-4 to TRBJ2-5; D call uncertain. The CDR3 has 14 residues. The ends were cut back, 0 bases at V and 2 bases at J, with 8 bases in the middle. Germline V gene sequence: CDR1 SGHNT, CDR2 YYREEE (reference sequence). The CDR3 region has the DNA TGTGCCAGCAGCTTGGACCCACAGCAAGAGACCCAGTACTTC. Its translation: CASSLDPQQETQYF.

The rearrangement uses TRBV28 and TRBJ2-5; D may correspond to TRBD1 or TRBD2 (6 bases each). CDR3 length: 14 amino acids. Per germline, CDR1 MDHEN and CDR2 SYDVKM. Trimming stripped 1 base from V and 1 base from J, with 7 bases between. The CDR3 sequence is CASSLSGAQETQYF. CDR3 nucleotides: TGTGCCAGCAGTTTATCGGGGGCCCAAGAGACCCAGTACTTC.

The chain joins TRBV19 to TRBJ1-2; D uncertain. The CDR3 contains 13 residues. Trimming pared 5 bases from V and 8 bases from J, leaving 15 bases between. Germline V gene sequence: CDR1 LNHDA, CDR2 SQIVND (reference sequence). The CDR3 DNA reads TGTGCCAGTAGTCCCTCTTTGGTAGGCGGCTACACCTTC. This translates into CASSPSLVGGYTF.

The CDR3 region is CASSFAAENYGYTF. CDR3 nucleotide sequence: TGTGCCAGCAGTTTTGCGGCAGAGAACTATGGCTACACCTTC. V is TRBV28 and J is TRBJ1-2, with no clear D. The CDR3 has 14 amino acids. Trimming took 3 bases from V and 2 from J, leaving 10 bases between them. Germline CDR1 reads MDHEN; CDR2 reads SYDVKM.